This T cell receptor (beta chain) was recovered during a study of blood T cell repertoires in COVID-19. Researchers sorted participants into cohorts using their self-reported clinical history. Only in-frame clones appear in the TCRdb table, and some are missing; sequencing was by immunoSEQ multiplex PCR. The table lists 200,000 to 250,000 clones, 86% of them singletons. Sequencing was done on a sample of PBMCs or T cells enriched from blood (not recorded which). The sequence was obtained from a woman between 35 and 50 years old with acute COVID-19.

In nucleotides, the CDR3 is TGTGCCAGCAGCTTAGGGGGGCAGACATACAATGAGCAGTTCTTC. Residues: CASSLGGQTYNEQFF. This rearrangement joins TRBV7-2 to TRBJ2-1; tentatively, D is TRBD1 (6 bases). CDR3 length equals 15 residues. Trimming removed 1 base at V and 4 bases at J, with 11 bases between. Germline-derived CDR1 and CDR2 are SGHTA and FQGNSA.